The 21 T cell receptor beta chains presented below share a single source sample, sequenced in a study of early T cells in non-severe SARS-CoV-2 infection (dated by TCRdb to the early 2020s). Receptor amplification or capture employed 5' RACE. The sequencing machine was a NextSeq 500. Starting from the raw public reads, TCRdb applied fastp trimming at Q25, assembled clones with MiXCR and retained in-frame beta chains. CDR3 protein duplicates are merged, each entry listing the most common genes and DNA. This sample lists about 90,000 distinct CDR3 sequences; about an eighth were detected once. 3.5% to 5% of the sample comes from the top ten. Sequencing was performed on whole blood, taken at baseline. The receptors were sampled from an adult who was a healthcare worker with PCR-confirmed SARS-CoV-2 infection or an uninfected control (not recorded which).

This clonotype was detected a few times. The CDR3: CASSLRPGQGGYEQYF. In nucleotides, the CDR3 is TGTGCCAGCAGCTTACGACCGGGACAGGGAGGTTACGAGCAGTACTTC. This sequence joins TRBV7-2 and TRBJ2-7; 9 bases match TRBD1. Germline CDR1 reads SGHTA; CDR2 reads FQGNSA. This CDR3 spans 16 amino acids. Trimming cost V 2 bases and J 4 bases; bases outside gene matches: 9.

This clonotype was counted a few times. CDR3 nucleotides: TGTGCCAGCACCCAGGGGTCGGGTTCCTACGAGCAGTACTTC. It translates to CASTQGSGSYEQYF. The chain joins TRBV7-9 to TRBJ2-7, with a possible D match to TRBD1 (6 bases). Germline CDR1 reads SEHNR; CDR2 reads FQNEAQ (reference sequence). With 7 bases removed from V and 1 base from J, the gap between germline ends came to 14 bases. CDR3 length: 14 residues. Drawing the rest from reference TRBV7-9 and TRBJ2-7, the complete variable domain is DTGVSQNPRHKITKRGQNVTFRCDPISEHNRLYWYRQTLGQGPEFLTYFQNEAQLEKSRLLSDRFSAERPKGSFSTLEIQRTEQGDSAMYLCASTQGSGSYEQYFGPGTRLTVT.

The chain is built from TRBV19 and TRBJ2-7; 9 bases match TRBD2. Germline assignment: CDR1 LNHDA and CDR2 SQIVND (reference sequence). The CDR3 is 13 amino acids. V gave up 11 bases and J gave up 7 bases; unmatched junction bases: 12. CDR3 in DNA: TGTGCCGCCCGCGGGAGGGCCGAACGGGAGCAGTACTTC. This encodes CAARGRAEREQYF.

This clonotype turned up a few times. CDR3 DNA: TGCAGCGTTCCGGGACAGCTTGCTTCGAACACTGAAGCTTTCTTT. Encoded protein: CSVPGQLASNTEAFF. The chain couples TRBV29-1 to TRBJ1-1; 7 bases match TRBD1. CDR3 length equals 15 residues. The V and J ends lost 5 bases and 1 base, in that order; junction bases with no gene match: 10. From germline, CDR1 is SQVTM and CDR2 ANQGSEA.

The chain couples TRBV5-1 to TRBJ2-5; D is unresolved. The V gene lost 1 base and the J gene lost 4 bases, with 2 bases spanning the gap. The CDR3 is made up of 11 amino acids. The V gene's germline CDR1 is SGHRS and CDR2 YFSETQ. CDR3 nucleotide sequence: TGCGCCAGCAGCTTGACAGAGACCCAGTACTTC. Translating it yields CASSLTETQYF.

The sample holds many counts of this clonotype. The chain carries TRBV6-6 and TRBJ1-5; perhaps TRBD1 as D (5 bases). With 7 bases removed from V and 7 bases from J, the gap between germline ends came to 17 bases. In germline, CDR1 is MNHNY, CDR2 SVGAGI (reference sequence). The CDR3 spans 14 residues. CDR3 in amino acids: CASTPPGDGQPQHF. CDR3 DNA: TGTGCCAGCACCCCTCCGGGGGACGGGCAGCCCCAGCATTTT.

The chain uses TRBV10-2 and TRBJ2-7; a possible D gene is TRBD1 (6 bases). The length of the CDR3 is 13 residues. Trimming removed 10 bases at V and 6 bases at J, with 19 bases between. The V gene's germline CDR1 is WSHSY and CDR2 SAAADI. The CDR3 bases are TGCGCCACCTCCGTGGGGGCTCTTCTCGAGCAGTACTTC. Translated, it gives CATSVGALLEQYF.

The V call is TRBV29-1, the J call TRBJ2-7; TRBD2 agrees at 10 bases. Losses at the gene ends were 5 bases for V and 6 bases for J; bases not matched to a gene: 4. Germline lookup yields CDR1 SQVTM and CDR2 ANQGSEA. The CDR3 covers 12 residues. The CDR3 region has the DNA TGCAGCGTTCTAGCGGGAGTGGGCGAGCAGTACTTC. Protein sequence: CSVLAGVGEQYF.

In its sample, this clonotype was seen many times. This chain uses TRBV18 with TRBJ2-1; 12 nucleotides line up with TRBD2. The junction had 8 bases not matched to a gene; V was cut back by 5 bases and J by 0 bases. The CDR3 runs 18 residues. Per the germline V gene, CDR1 is KGHSH and CDR2 is LQKENI. CDR3: CASSAGGTSGFSYNEQFF. CDR3 sequence (DNA): TGTGCCAGCTCAGCAGGAGGGACTAGCGGGTTCTCCTACAATGAGCAGTTCTTC.

This chain uses TRBV7-6 with TRBJ2-1; 8 nucleotides match TRBD2. CDR3 length equals 15 residues. CDR1 and CDR2 (germline): SGHVS, FNYEAQ. With V trimmed by 5 bases and J by 7 bases, 10 bases remained unmatched. The CDR3 is CASSQKVAGWNEQFF. CDR3 sequence (DNA): TGTGCCAGCAGCCAGAAAGTAGCGGGATGGAATGAGCAGTTCTTC.

The genes are TRBV6-5 and TRBJ1-1; D is perhaps TRBD1 (5 bases). V was trimmed by 4 bases and J by 0 bases, leaving 9 bases between them. Germline assignment: CDR1 MNHEY and CDR2 SVGAGI. The CDR3 runs to 14 residues. This chain's CDR3 is CASSFIGVNTEAFF. The DNA of the CDR3 is TGTGCCAGCAGTTTCATAGGGGTGAACACTGAAGCTTTCTTT.

The V call is TRBV7-9, the J call TRBJ2-7, with D possibly called TRBD1 or TRBD2 (6 bases each). Germline CDR1 and CDR2: SEHNR and FQNEAQ (reference sequence). The CDR3 extends over 18 amino acids. V shed 4 bases and J shed 4 bases, with 26 bases lying between them. CDR3: CASSSRWGPEGLTYEQYF. The DNA for the CDR3 is TGTGCCAGCAGCTCCAGGTGGGGGCCAGAGGGACTGACATACGAGCAGTACTTC. Drawing the rest from reference TRBV7-9 and TRBJ2-7, the complete variable domain is DTGVSQNPRHKITKRGQNVTFRCDPISEHNRLYWYRQTLGQGPEFLTYFQNEAQLEKSRLLSDRFSAERPKGSFSTLEIQRTEQGDSAMYLCASSSRWGPEGLTYEQYFGPGTRLTVT.

This clonotype has a handful of counts. The chain carries TRBV9 and TRBJ2-5; D not resolved. This CDR3 is 13 amino acids long. CDR1 and CDR2 (germline): SGDLS, YYNGEE. The V and J ends lost 2 bases and 1 base respectively, with 6 bases between them. CDR3: CASSVRIQETQYF. The CDR3 DNA is TGTGCCAGCAGCGTTCGGATCCAAGAGACCCAGTACTTC.

This clonotype was counted ten times or more. The CDR3: CSALIGNTEAFF. The CDR3, as DNA: TGCAGTGCCCTCATCGGGAACACTGAAGCTTTCTTT. The chain combines TRBV20-1 with TRBJ1-1, with unresolved D. This CDR3 region has 12 residues. Germline assignment: CDR1 DFQATT and CDR2 SNEGSKA (reference sequence). V shed 6 bases and J shed 1 base, with 9 bases lying between them.

In its sample, this clonotype was seen many times. The chain carries TRBV25-1 and TRBJ2-5, with 7 positions matching TRBD1. The CDR3 spans 15 residues. V trimming: 3 bases; J trimming: 5 bases; junction bases outside the gene matches: 9. The germline V gene has CDR1 MGHDK and CDR2 SYGVNS. This CDR3 reads CASSDPARGLETQYF. The CDR3 DNA reads as TGTGCCAGCAGTGATCCTGCCAGGGGGTTGGAGACCCAGTACTTC.

This clonotype was found a few times. The chain employs TRBV5-6 and TRBJ1-3; the match to TRBD1 covers 7 bases. Germline V gene lookup returns CDR1 SGHDT and CDR2 YYEEEE. The CDR3 spans 12 residues. With 0 bases clipped from V and 11 bases from J, the junction kept 2 bases outside the gene matches. The DNA of the CDR3 is TGTGCCAGCAGCTTGGGGACAGGCGCCATATATTTT. Translated: CASSLGTGAIYF.

Many counts were recorded for this clonotype. Here the CDR3 reads CASSSVPEGWTEAFF. The CDR3 coding sequence is TGTGCCAGCAGTTCCGTCCCAGAGGGATGGACTGAAGCTTTCTTT. The chain uses TRBV28 and TRBJ1-1; unclear D gene. Looked up from germline, CDR1 is MDHEN and CDR2 is SYDVKM. This CDR3 contains 15 residues. Between the trimmed V and J ends, which lost 4 bases and 5 bases, there was a span of 17 bases.

This rearrangement joins TRBV28 to TRBJ2-7; TRBD2 might be the D (5 bases). CDR1 and CDR2 (germline): MDHEN, SYDVKM. The CDR3 runs 16 residues. V lost 4 bases and J lost 7, with 23 bases in between. The CDR3 DNA reads TGTGCCAGCAGTTCCCCCGAGGGCCCTTGGCCGGGAGAGCAGTACTTC. It codes for CASSSPEGPWPGEQYF.

V and J are TRBV11-3 and TRBJ1-1; the D is unclear. V was cut by 2 bases and J by 8 bases, with 6 bases left in between. The CDR3 consists of 11 residues. Per germline, CDR1 SGHNT and CDR2 YENEEA. This CDR3 is CASSLRGEAFF. The CDR3 DNA reads TGTGCCAGCAGCTTACGAGGGGAAGCTTTCTTT.

The rearrangement links TRBV9 to TRBJ2-3; 9 nucleotides match TRBD2. The germline gives CDR1 SGDLS, CDR2 YYNGEE. CDR3 length equals 17 residues. V trimming: 3 bases; J trimming: 4 bases; junction bases outside the gene matches: 12. CDR3 sequence reads: CASSAPSGGRAADTQYF. The CDR3 DNA follows: TGTGCCAGCAGCGCCCCGTCTGGCGGGAGGGCCGCAGATACGCAGTATTTT. Together with reference TRBV9 and TRBJ2-3, the CDR3 gives the full variable domain: DSGVTQTPKHLITATGQRVTLRCSPRSGDLSVYWYQQSLDQGLQFLIQYYNGEERAKGNILERFSAQQFPDLHSELNLSSLELGDSALYFCASSAPSGGRAADTQYFGPGTRLTVL.

This clonotype was counted ten times or more. The chain uses TRBV12-3 or TRBV12-4 and TRBJ2-7, with TRBD2 matching over 7 bases. There are 15 residues in the CDR3. V lost 3 bases, J lost 4 bases, and 9 bases stayed unmatched. The DNA for the CDR3 is TGTGCCAGCAGTTTGCGGAGGGAGGGCTCTTACGAGCAGTACTTC. Residues: CASSLRREGSYEQYF.